This passage covers 10 T cell receptor beta chains from one sample sequenced in a study of blood T cell repertoires in COVID-19. Only in-frame clones appear in the TCRdb table, and some are missing; sequencing was by immunoSEQ multiplex PCR. Of over 120,000 clones in the sample, around 80% were seen once. The sample taken for sequencing was peripheral blood. The receptors derive from a man aged 55 to 69 with active or convalescent COVID-19.

The chain uses TRBV7-9 and TRBJ1-1; D call uncertain. Germline V gene lookup returns CDR1 SEHNR and CDR2 FQNEAQ (reference sequence). V lost 4 bases to trimming and J lost 3 bases, with 18 bases between them. The CDR3 sequence is 16 residues long. DNA of the CDR3: TGTGCCAGCAGCTATCCCTCCGGCGGTTCTTACACTGAAGCTTTCTTT. It specifies CASSYPSGGSYTEAFF. Full variable domain (rest looked up from reference TRBV7-9 and TRBJ1-1): DTGVSQNPRHKITKRGQNVTFRCDPISEHNRLYWYRQTLGQGPEFLTYFQNEAQLEKSRLLSDRFSAERPKGSFSTLEIQRTEQGDSAMYLCASSYPSGGSYTEAFFGQGTRLTVV.

CDR3 amino acids: CASSSGQGQGYTF. The CDR3 nucleotides are TGTGCCAGCAGTTCTGGACAGGGCCAAGGCTACACCTTC. The V gene is TRBV28, the J gene TRBJ1-2; 8 bases are a match to TRBD1. This CDR3 is built from 13 residues. The germline V gene has CDR1 MDHEN and CDR2 SYDVKM. J lost 8 bases, V lost 4 bases, and 6 bases had no gene match.

The chain combines TRBV13 with TRBJ1-2; TRBD1 matches 9 bases. Germline values: CDR1 PRHDT, CDR2 FYEKMQ (reference sequence). J lost 4 bases, V lost 8 bases, and 8 bases had no gene match. This CDR3 spans 14 amino acids. The CDR3 loop reads CASRDRDFGYGYTF. DNA of the CDR3: TGTGCCAGCCGGGACAGGGACTTCGGCTATGGCTACACCTTC.

This clone was counted only a few times. This rearrangement joins TRBV5-1 to TRBJ1-3; TRBD1 is a possible D gene (5 bases). The germline V gene encodes CDR1 SGHRS and CDR2 YFSETQ. V lost 0 bases and J lost 5, with 6 bases in between. The CDR3 runs to 13 residues. Written as DNA, the CDR3 is TGCGCCAGCAGCTTGGAGGACAGAAACACCATATATTTT. It is translated as CASSLEDRNTIYF.

This chain joins TRBV7-9 and TRBJ1-1; TRBD1 might be the D (5 bases). This CDR3 has 14 residues. The V gene lost 5 bases and the J gene lost 5 bases, with 15 bases spanning the gap. Per germline, CDR1 SEHNR and CDR2 FQNEAQ (reference sequence). The CDR3 coding sequence is TGTGCCAGCAGCGCGACGGGGGGTCGGACTGAAGCTTTCTTT. Protein product: CASSATGGRTEAFF.

The gene calls are TRBV7-9 and TRBJ1-1; unclear D gene. CDR1 is SEHNR, CDR2 FQNEAQ, per germline (reference sequence). Trimming left V 2 bases short and J 2 bases short, with 3 bases between. This CDR3 contains 12 residues. The CDR3 sequence: CASSLSNTEAFF. CDR3 nucleotides: TGTGCCAGCAGCTTATCTAACACTGAAGCTTTCTTT.

The chain carries TRBV4-3 and TRBJ1-4; 7 positions match TRBD1. Germline CDR1 is LGHNA and CDR2 is YSLEER. The ends lost 5 bases at V and 8 bases at J; junction bases unmatched: 5. This CDR3 spans 13 amino acids. CDR3 coding DNA: TGCGCCAGCAGCGACAGGGCCTGGGAAAAACTGTTTTTT. Encoded protein: CASSDRAWEKLFF.

This chain connects TRBV28 to TRBJ2-2, with a weak D call TRBD1 (6 bases). Germline CDR1 is MDHEN and CDR2 is SYDVKM. The CDR3 length is 16 residues. Trimming left V 4 bases short and J 0 bases short, with 12 bases between. The CDR3: CASSSRRQANTGELFF. CDR3 sequence (DNA): TGTGCCAGCAGTTCTAGGCGACAGGCGAACACCGGGGAGCTGTTTTTT.

This clone was picked up a small number of times. This chain uses TRBV19 with TRBJ1-2; a possible D gene is TRBD1 (5 bases). The V gene lost 7 bases and the J gene lost 0 bases, with 9 bases spanning the gap. The CDR3 sequence is 13 residues long. The germline V gene has CDR1 LNHDA and CDR2 SQIVND (reference sequence). CDR3 DNA: TGTGCCAGTACAGGACAAGCTAACTATGGCTACACCTTC. It encodes CASTGQANYGYTF.

The rearrangement uses TRBV28 and TRBJ1-2, with D possibly matching TRBD1 (5 bases). The germline V and J ends were trimmed by 6 bases and 0 bases, with 11 bases remaining between them. The CDR3 has 14 amino acids. CDR1 and CDR2 (germline): MDHEN, SYDVKM. CDR3 region: CASSKQVPNYGYTF. Written as DNA, the CDR3 is TGTGCCAGCAGCAAACAGGTCCCTAACTATGGCTACACCTTC.